Shown below are 2 T cell receptor beta chains from a single sample sequenced in a study of T cell repertoires in cytomegalovirus infection. TCRdb independently ran MiXCR on the reads; one entry per CDR3 protein. The sample includes approximately 89,000 distinct CDR3 sequences, about 29% seen only once; the top ten take over 60%. These receptors lack a known antigen. The material was CD8+ T cells from cultured PBMCs, obtained from culture after CMV antigen stimulation. These receptor sequences come from a human donor in good health (CMV status not recorded). Some clones in this sample may be carry-over from other donors' samples.

This clonotype occurred many times. The chain joins TRBV20-1 to TRBJ2-3; 11 bases line up with TRBD2. This CDR3 is built from 17 residues. Germline loops: CDR1 DFQATT, CDR2 SNEGSKA (reference sequence). V was pared by 4 bases and J by 0 bases, with 9 bases of the junction left unmatched. CDR3 sequence reads: CSATGLAEVESTDTQYF. The CDR3 nucleotides read TGCAGTGCTACGGGACTAGCGGAAGTGGAAAGCACAGATACGCAGTATTTT.

This clonotype occurred a few times. The CDR3 bases are TGTGCCAGCAGTTACCTACGCGGCCCTTCGGAAGCTTTCTTT. It yields the protein CASSYLRGPSEAFF. V usage is TRBV6-5 and J usage is TRBJ1-1; D unclear. This CDR3 comprises 14 residues. V was clipped by 2 bases and J by 8 bases, with 15 bases between them. The germline CDR1 and CDR2 sequences are MNHEY and SVGAGI.